The present T cell receptor beta chain was sequenced within a study of T-cell memory formation after mild COVID-19. Study-level points and caveats: Contracting CD8+ clones were enriched in EMRA, CD4+ mainly in CM and EM. Contracting clones from day 15 to 85 had balanced CD4/CD8; later expanders favoured CD4+.

TCRdb re-derived calls from the 5' RACE reads in MiXCR, one entry per CDR3 protein. The data contain about 360,000 distinct CDR3 sequences, approximately 15% of them singletons. This clonotype was seen at least ten times. The antigen is unknown. Material for sequencing was PBMCs or a T cell subset sorted from them (not recorded which). The TCR originated in a man in his late teens or twenties who had mild COVID-19 (a few samples of this study predate the infection). Cell type and time point are not known.

CDR3 bases: TGTGCCAGCAATCAACAGCCCCAGCATTTT. This translates into CASNQQPQHF. The chain has TRBV6-2 or TRBV6-3 and TRBJ1-5; D uncertain. CDR1 MNHEY and CDR2 SVGEGT come from the germline V gene. V gave up 7 bases and J gave up 7 bases, with 5 bases separating them. The CDR3 consists of 10 residues.